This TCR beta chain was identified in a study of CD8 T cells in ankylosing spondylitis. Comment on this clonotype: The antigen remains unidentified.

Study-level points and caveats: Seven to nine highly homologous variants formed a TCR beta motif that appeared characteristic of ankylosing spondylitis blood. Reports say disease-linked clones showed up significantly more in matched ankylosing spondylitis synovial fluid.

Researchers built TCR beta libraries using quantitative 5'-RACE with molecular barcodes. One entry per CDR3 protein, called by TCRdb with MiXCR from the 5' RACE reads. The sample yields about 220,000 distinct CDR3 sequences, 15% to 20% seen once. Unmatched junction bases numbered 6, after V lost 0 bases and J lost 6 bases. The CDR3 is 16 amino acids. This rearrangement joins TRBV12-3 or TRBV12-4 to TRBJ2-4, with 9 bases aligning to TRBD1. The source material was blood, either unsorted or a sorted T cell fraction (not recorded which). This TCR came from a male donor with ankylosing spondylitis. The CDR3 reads CASSLAGTGLGNIQYF. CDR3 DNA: TGTGCCAGCAGTTTAGCCGGGACAGGGTTAGGAAACATTCAGTACTTC.